This T cell receptor beta chain is from a study of cytomegalovirus exposure and HLA in healthy donors. Study conclusions and caveats: The likely explanation for a cluster of highly shared sequence variants was sequencing artifact. Later on, an analysis showed TCR association rates differing by HLA locus, with DRB1 the most and HLA-C the fewest. HLA alleles showed associations with around 15,000 TCR beta sequences in a later analysis, at a 0.05 false discovery rate.

Concerning this clone itself: As yet, its antigen is unknown.

V lost 0 bases, J lost 8 bases, and 19 bases lay in between. The CDR3 runs to 17 residues. Germline CDR1 reads MNHEY; CDR2 reads SMNVEV (reference sequence). The PCR used 60 Vbeta and 13 Jbeta primers. Sequencing used immunoSEQ multiplex PCR; TCRdb keeps in-frame clones, though not all of them. The sample has under 200,000 clones, around 79% seen once. The source of this sequence is a man aged 40-49 years in good health and CMV-seronegative. The J gene is TRBJ2-2, the V gene TRBV27, with D perhaps TRBD2 (6 bases). The sample comprised PBMCs. The chain's CDR3 is CASSLSKLALALGELFF. In DNA form, the CDR3 reads TGTGCCAGCAGTTTATCGAAACTAGCATTGGCCTTGGGGGAGCTGTTTTTT.